Below, one T cell receptor beta chain is given with its context. Antigen specificity is unknown. Germline and junction disagree at one end, which may indicate a read error. Broader study findings: Tumor-infiltrating Treg TCR alpha and beta sequences overlapped most with tumor naive CD4+ T cells, then blood naive.

Constant-region reverse primers amplified full-length variable regions, followed by semi-nested Nested Universal Primer A PCR. TCRdb used MiXCR to reprocess the 5' RACE reads, holding one entry per CDR3 protein. The repertoire holds 45,000 to 55,000 distinct CDR3 sequences, with around 25% as singletons. Per germline, CDR1 SGHTA and CDR2 FQGNSA. This CDR3 is 14 amino acids long. The clonotype originates from a female donor with breast cancer. Specimen: tumor-infiltrating naive CD4+ T cells sorted from the breast tumor. Subset in this sample: naive CD4+ T cells, CD4+CD45RA+CD25-. The V call is TRBV7-2, the J call TRBJ2-5, with 7 bases lining up with TRBD2. CDR3 sequence (DNA): TGTACCAGCGGCTTAGCGGGCAATCAAGAGACCCAGTACTTC. Protein: CTSGLAGNQETQYF.